The next 21 T cell receptor beta chains were all read from a single sample in a study of a mutant IDH1 vaccine in newly diagnosed glioma. Assay: immunoSEQ multiplex PCR; the TCRdb copy retains only in-frame clones and omits some. This table holds roughly 19,000 clones, about 85% found once. The time point was: baseline, week 1 (first vaccination visit). Stated treatment: pre-vaccination baseline after standard-of-care therapy. The sample in question was PBMCs, obtained from a glioma patient treated with radiotherapy, temozolomide or both. These receptors originate from a man aged 35 to 55 with glioma.

The V gene is TRBV30, the J gene TRBJ1-1; D is ambiguous. This CDR3 comprises 12 residues. In germline, CDR1 is GTSNPN, CDR2 SVGIG (reference sequence). Trimming stripped 4 bases from V and 8 bases from J, with 14 bases between. This CDR3 reads CAWTPREQEAFF. The CDR3 DNA sequence: TGTGCCTGGACCCCCCGGGAACAGGAAGCTTTCTTT.

The chain carries TRBV6-5 and TRBJ1-2; tentative D call: TRBD1 (5 bases). Per germline, CDR1 MNHEY and CDR2 SVGAGI. The CDR3 runs to 14 residues. V was trimmed by 6 bases and J by 1 base, leaving 12 bases between them. This CDR3 reads CASSEGVSNYGYTF. The CDR3 DNA sequence: TGTGCCAGCAGCGAAGGGGTCAGTAACTATGGCTACACCTTC.

The chain couples TRBV28 to TRBJ1-2; the D is unclear. The CDR3 is 13 amino acids. Germline V gene lookup returns CDR1 MDHEN and CDR2 SYDVKM. V lost 2 bases and J lost 6, with 10 bases in between. As DNA, the CDR3 is TGTGCCAGCAGTTTAGGCAATTGGGATGGCTACACCTTC. It codes for CASSLGNWDGYTF.

The CDR3 DNA reads as TGTGCCAGCAGCTCCTACGGGCCTCAGGCCAATAGGGAGACCCAGTACTTC. It is translated as CASSSYGPQANRETQYF. This chain uses TRBV7-2 with TRBJ2-5; no clear D gene. The V gene's germline CDR1 is SGHTA and CDR2 FQGNSA. The CDR3 runs to 17 residues. V lost 4 bases, J lost 5 bases, and 23 bases lay in between.

The rearrangement joins TRBV6-1 to TRBJ2-5; D tentatively reads TRBD1 or TRBD2 (6 bases each). This CDR3 comprises 15 residues. Germline CDR1 is MNHNS and CDR2 is SASEGT. The ends were cut back, 3 bases at V and 5 bases at J, with 16 bases in the middle. The CDR3 sequence: CASSDAWGAGETQYF. CDR3 coding DNA: TGTGCCAGCAGTGATGCTTGGGGGGCTGGCGAGACCCAGTACTTC.

This clone has a single count. The rearrangement joins TRBV4-2 to TRBJ1-1; D unresolved. The V gene lost 4 bases and the J gene lost 1 base, with 13 bases spanning the gap. The length of the CDR3 is 15 residues. The germline V gene has CDR1 LGHNA and CDR2 YNFKEQ. For the CDR3, the DNA is TGTGCCAGCAGCCTCCCCGGCCAATCGAACACTGAAGCTTTCTTT. This encodes CASSLPGQSNTEAFF.

The rearrangement uses TRBV7-9 and TRBJ2-2; possibly TRBD1 for D (6 bases). Germline loops: CDR1 SEHNR, CDR2 FQNEAQ (reference sequence). Trimming removed 4 bases at V and 2 bases at J, with 8 bases between. This CDR3 has 14 residues. The CDR3 DNA is TGTGCCAGCAGCTCGGGACAAAACACCGGGGAGCTGTTTTTT. Protein product: CASSSGQNTGELFF.

This clone is labeled large. The chain is built from TRBV4-1 and TRBJ1-5; D gene unclear. The CDR3 loop spans 15 amino acids. Per germline, CDR1 MGHRA and CDR2 YSYEKL. The germline V and J ends were trimmed by 3 bases and 3 bases, with 12 bases remaining between them. The chain's CDR3 is CASSQVPGDNQPQHF. The CDR3 DNA reads TGCGCCAGCAGCCAGGTCCCAGGTGACAATCAGCCCCAGCATTTT.

The chain uses TRBV6-5 and TRBJ1-3; D uncertain. This CDR3 is built from 12 residues. Germline loops: CDR1 MNHEY, CDR2 SVGAGI. Trimming shortened V by 6 bases and J by 4 bases, and 7 bases separated the two germline ends. CDR3 sequence: CASRPSGNTIYF. The CDR3 DNA sequence: TGTGCCAGCAGACCTTCCGGAAACACCATATATTTT.

The chain has TRBV11-1 and TRBJ2-1, with D perhaps TRBD2 (5 bases). Per the germline V gene, CDR1 is SGHAT and CDR2 is FQDESV (reference sequence). The CDR3 consists of 16 residues. The germline V and J ends were trimmed by 5 bases and 6 bases, with 20 bases remaining between them. The CDR3 region has the DNA TGTGCCAGCAGCGCGGGCCGCGGTACGCGGGTCAATGAGCAGTTCTTC. Translating it yields CASSAGRGTRVNEQFF.

The rearrangement uses TRBV28 and TRBJ2-7, with unresolved D. Germline V gene data show CDR1 as MDHEN and CDR2 as SYDVKM. This CDR3 has 12 amino acids. V was trimmed by 8 bases and J by 2 bases, leaving 10 bases between them. The CDR3 region is CASGYEPYEQYF. CDR3 nucleotide sequence: TGTGCCAGCGGCTACGAGCCCTACGAGCAGTACTTC.

This rearrangement joins TRBV7-9 to TRBJ2-2, with 7 bases matching TRBD1. The CDR3 covers 16 residues. The germline CDR1 and CDR2 sequences are SEHNR and FQNEAQ (reference sequence). Trimming cost V 5 bases and J 4 bases; bases outside gene matches: 10. The CDR3 loop is CASSPDRAAGTGELFF. Here the CDR3 DNA reads TGTGCCAGCAGCCCCGACAGGGCGGCAGGCACCGGGGAGCTGTTTTTT.

The V gene is TRBV5-6, the J gene TRBJ2-5; D uncertain. Germline-derived CDR1 and CDR2 are SGHDT and YYEEEE. This CDR3 has 15 residues. Trimming pared 2 bases from V and 0 bases from J, leaving 11 bases between. The chain's CDR3 is CASSFDPRDQETQYF. The CDR3, as DNA: TGTGCCAGCAGCTTTGACCCCCGAGACCAAGAGACCCAGTACTTC.

The chain links TRBV5-1 to TRBJ1-6; D remains unclear. The length of the CDR3 is 16 residues. Trimming stripped 4 bases from V and 0 bases from J, with 11 bases between. Germline V gene lookup returns CDR1 SGHRS and CDR2 YFSETQ. The CDR3 DNA follows: TGCGCCAGCAGCCCGATGGCGAGCTCCTATAATTCACCCCTCCACTTT. Protein: CASSPMASSYNSPLHF.

V is TRBV6-6 and J is TRBJ2-5, with 8 bases fitting TRBD2. The junction had 8 bases not matched to a gene; V was cut back by 2 bases and J by 6 bases. Germline V gene lookup returns CDR1 MNHNY and CDR2 SVGAGI (reference sequence). This CDR3 is built from 15 residues. The CDR3 protein is CASSYLAGGLKTQYF. CDR3 DNA sequence: TGTGCCAGCAGTTACCTCGCGGGAGGTCTGAAGACCCAGTACTTC.

This chain links TRBV7-9 with TRBJ2-7, with no clear D. Germline V gene data show CDR1 as SEHNR and CDR2 as FQNEAQ (reference sequence). With 6 bases removed from V and 2 bases from J, the gap between germline ends came to 20 bases. The CDR3 spans 16 residues. CDR3 DNA: TGTGCCAGCAGAGTGAGAAAAAGCCCCGATCCCTACGAGCAGTACGTC. Amino acid sequence: CASRVRKSPDPYEQYV.

Remarks on this clone: It is unclear where the CDR3 begins or ends on the DNA, so no DNA is shown, and the CDR3 is as TCRdb lists it. The chain links TRBV13 to TRBJ1-3. With termini counted, the CDR3 has 24 amino acids. Per germline, CDR1 PRHDT and CDR2 FYEKMQ (reference sequence). Here the CDR3 reads CASSARPIYFGEGSWLTGRDTIYF.

V is TRBV28 and J is TRBJ1-5; D is unclear. CDR1 and CDR2 (germline): MDHEN, SYDVKM. V lost 6 bases, J lost 1 base, and 19 bases lay in between. This CDR3 contains 17 residues. CDR3 protein: CASSPRTPTKSNQPQHF. For the CDR3, the DNA is TGTGCCAGCAGCCCTCGGACCCCGACAAAGAGCAATCAGCCCCAGCATTTT.

The chain employs TRBV18 and TRBJ1-5; D is ambiguous. In germline, CDR1 is KGHSH, CDR2 LQKENI. CDR3 length equals 13 residues. Trimming took off 6 bases at V and 8 bases at J, with 14 bases between the two ends. The CDR3 sequence is CASSPDGGEPQHF. The CDR3 coding sequence is TGTGCCAGCTCTCCGGACGGTGGGGAGCCCCAGCATTTT.

The V and J genes are TRBV4-3 and TRBJ1-5, with D unclear. The CDR3 covers 15 residues. V was pared by 0 bases and J by 9 bases, with 15 bases between. Germline V gene lookup returns CDR1 LGHNA and CDR2 YSLEER. For the CDR3, the DNA is TGCGCCAGCAGCCAAGAAGTGAATGGGTGGACGCCCCAGCATTTT. Residues: CASSQEVNGWTPQHF.

This chain uses TRBV5-3 with TRBJ2-7; 7 nucleotides agree with TRBD2. TRBV5-3 qualifies as an ORF whose function is uncertain. V shed 4 bases, J shed 6 bases, and the junction held 10 bases outside the gene matches. The CDR3 runs 14 residues. CDR3 coding DNA: TGTGCCAGAAGCGTGGGAGGGTCCCCCCGCGAGCAGTACGTC. This codes for CARSVGGSPREQYV.